The 23 T cell receptor beta chains in this list originate from one sample, sequenced in a study of monozygotic twins with inflammatory bowel disease. TCRdb re-called the 5' RACE reads; one entry per CDR3 protein, DNA not given. This sample's table has approximately 120,000 distinct CDR3 sequences. The sample consisted of blood. These receptors all stem from a human donor with ulcerative colitis or Crohn's disease, or a healthy co-twin of an affected twin (not recorded which).

This rearrangement joins TRBV19 to TRBJ2-6; there is no DNA to check the TCRdb D call of TRBD2. The V gene's germline CDR1 is LNHDA and CDR2 SQIVND (reference sequence). This CDR3 has 18 residues. CDR3 protein: CASSIPRLSTSGANVLTF. Variable domain in full (rest from reference TRBV19 and TRBJ2-6): DGGITQSPKYLFRKEGQNVTLSCEQNLNHDAMYWYRQDPGQGLRLIYYSQIVNDFQKGDIAEGYSVSREKKESFPLTVTSAQKNPTAFYLCASSIPRLSTSGANVLTFGAGSRLTVL.

The chain links TRBV9 to TRBJ2-3; absent DNA, TCRdb's TRBD2 call cannot be checked. This CDR3 has 16 amino acids. Germline CDR1 SGDLS, CDR2 YYNGEE. The CDR3 sequence is CASSRPGLAGTDTQYF.

The chain joins TRBV13 to TRBJ1-1; TCRdb indicates TRBD1, and absent DNA this call remains unverified. Germline assignment: CDR1 PRHDT and CDR2 FYEKMQ (reference sequence). The CDR3 is made up of 14 amino acids. CDR3 protein: CASSPGQSNTEAFF.

V usage is TRBV27 and J usage is TRBJ1-5. Germline V CDR1 and CDR2: MNHEY, SMNVEV (reference sequence). CDR3 size: 14 residues. This chain's CDR3 is CASSLGLSNQPQHF.

The chain combines TRBV4-1 with TRBJ2-2; TCRdb's D call of TRBD1 is untestable without DNA. Germline CDR1 is MGHRA and CDR2 is YSYEKL. There are 16 residues in the CDR3. The CDR3 here is CASSQGGAPNTGELFF.

The CDR3 sequence is CASSIVGGDQPQHF. The chain couples TRBV19 to TRBJ1-5; without DNA, the TCRdb call of TRBD1 cannot be checked. Germline CDR1 is LNHDA and CDR2 is SQIVND (reference sequence). CDR3 size: 14 residues.

The V and J genes are TRBV5-1 and TRBJ2-6; TCRdb's assignment of TRBD1 cannot be checked, as there is no DNA. Germline assignment: CDR1 SGHRS and CDR2 YFSETQ. The CDR3 loop spans 15 amino acids. The CDR3 reads CASSLEAGGANVLTF.

The CDR3 here is CASSLVGSGSSYEQYF. The chain uses TRBV11-2 and TRBJ2-7; absent DNA, TCRdb's TRBD2 call cannot be checked. The germline V gene encodes CDR1 SGHAT and CDR2 FQNNGV. The CDR3 runs 16 residues.

The chain joins TRBV4-1 to TRBJ1-3. The germline CDR1 and CDR2 sequences are MGHRA and YSYEKL. This CDR3 contains 19 residues. The CDR3 here is CASSQSAAIGLGSGNTIYF.

This rearrangement joins TRBV6-2 or TRBV6-3 to TRBJ2-7. CDR1 and CDR2 from the germline V gene are MNHEY and SVGEGT. The CDR3 is 15 amino acids. CDR3 residues: CASSYVAGSSYEQYF.

J is TRBJ2-3 and V is TRBV7-9. CDR1 is SEHNR, CDR2 FQNEAQ, per germline (reference sequence). The CDR3 spans 12 residues. Here the CDR3 reads CASSLITDTQYF.

CDR3 residues: CASSIAAISRGRDEKLFF. The chain couples TRBV7-8 to TRBJ1-4; the D call of TRBD1 rests on TCRdb alone, since no DNA is present to check it. This CDR3 is 18 amino acids long. Germline V gene sequence: CDR1 SGHVS, CDR2 FQNEAQ.

J is TRBJ2-1 and V is TRBV24-1. CDR1 is KGHDR and CDR2 is SFDVKD in the germline V gene. The CDR3 consists of 16 residues. CDR3 protein: CATSDLKRGSYNEQFF.

The V call is TRBV20-1, the J call TRBJ2-2; the TCRdb D gene call, TRBD1, has no DNA to confirm it. CDR1 is DFQATT, CDR2 SNEGSKA, per germline (reference sequence). The CDR3 consists of 15 residues. This CDR3 reads CSAKRTASSTGELFF.

This CDR3 reads CASSSRTSGGAVNEQFF. The chain has TRBV12-3 or TRBV12-4 and TRBJ2-1; without DNA, the TCRdb call of TRBD2 cannot be checked. The CDR3 is 17 amino acids.

CDR3 loop: CASSPRGESTDTQYF. The rearrangement joins TRBV18 to TRBJ2-3; as DNA is missing, the TRBD1 call by TCRdb cannot be tested. Looked up from germline, CDR1 is KGHSH and CDR2 is LQKENI. CDR3 size: 15 residues.

The gene calls are TRBV20-1 and TRBJ1-5; TCRdb picks TRBD1, but there is no DNA to check that call. CDR1 is DFQATT, CDR2 SNEGSKA, per germline (reference sequence). This CDR3 has 13 amino acids. The CDR3 protein is CSARGQGIRSQHF.

The V and J genes are TRBV7-8 and TRBJ1-2; TCRdb returns TRBD1, unconfirmable since there is no DNA. The CDR3 length is 13 residues. Germline V gives CDR1 SGHVS, CDR2 FQNEAQ. The CDR3 sequence: CASSSRQGYGYTF.

The chain employs TRBV5-1 and TRBJ2-1; the D gene TCRdb calls, TRBD2, cannot be checked with no DNA. The CDR3 runs to 16 residues. The V gene's germline CDR1 is SGHRS and CDR2 YFSETQ. This chain's CDR3 is CASSSYLLAGGNEQFF.

The genes are TRBV9 and TRBJ2-7; the D call of TRBD1 rests on TCRdb alone, since no DNA is present to check it. This CDR3 has 15 amino acids. Germline V gives CDR1 SGDLS, CDR2 YYNGEE. The CDR3 sequence is CASSVVPRPPYEQYF.

V and J are TRBV20-1 and TRBJ2-7; the TRBD1 assignment by TCRdb is unverifiable without DNA. The germline CDR1 and CDR2 sequences are DFQATT and SNEGSKA (reference sequence). The CDR3 consists of 12 residues. CDR3 sequence: CSAVGQGYEQYF.

The chain employs TRBV5-1 and TRBJ1-2; the TCRdb call, TRBD1, lacks DNA for checking. Germline CDR1 SGHRS, CDR2 YFSETQ. This CDR3 is built from 15 residues. The CDR3 sequence: CASSLEGRGTYGYTF.

The V gene is TRBV19, the J gene TRBJ2-7; TCRdb selects TRBD1, and the lack of DNA leaves this call unchecked. CDR3 length: 14 residues. Per germline, CDR1 LNHDA and CDR2 SQIVND (reference sequence). The CDR3 loop reads CASRPDRVSYEQYF. Together with reference TRBV19 and TRBJ2-7, the CDR3 gives the full variable domain: DGGITQSPKYLFRKEGQNVTLSCEQNLNHDAMYWYRQDPGQGLRLIYYSQIVNDFQKGDIAEGYSVSREKKESFPLTVTSAQKNPTAFYLCASRPDRVSYEQYFGPGTRLTVT.